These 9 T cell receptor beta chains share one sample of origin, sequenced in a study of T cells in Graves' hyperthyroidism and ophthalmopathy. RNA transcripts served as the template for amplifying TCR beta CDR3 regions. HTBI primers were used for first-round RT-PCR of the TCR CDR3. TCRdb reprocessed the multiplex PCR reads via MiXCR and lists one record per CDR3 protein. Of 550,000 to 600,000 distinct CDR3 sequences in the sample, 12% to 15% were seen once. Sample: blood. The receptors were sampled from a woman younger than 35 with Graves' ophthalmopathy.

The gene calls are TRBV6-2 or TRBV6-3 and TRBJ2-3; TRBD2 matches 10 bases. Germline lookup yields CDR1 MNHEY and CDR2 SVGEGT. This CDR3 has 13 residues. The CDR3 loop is CATSGMNTDTQYF. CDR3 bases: TGTGCTACTAGCGGGATGAACACAGATACGCAGTATTTT.

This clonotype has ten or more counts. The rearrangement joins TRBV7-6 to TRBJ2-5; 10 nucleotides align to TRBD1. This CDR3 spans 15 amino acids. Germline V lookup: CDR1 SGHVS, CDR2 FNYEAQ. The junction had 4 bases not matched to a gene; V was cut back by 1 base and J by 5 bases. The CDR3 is CASSLGTGGEETQYF. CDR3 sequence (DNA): TGTGCCAGCAGCTTAGGGACAGGGGGTGAGGAGACCCAGTACTTC. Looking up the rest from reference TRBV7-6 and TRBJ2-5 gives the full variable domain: GAGVSQSPRYKVTKRGQDVALRCDPISGHVSLYWYRQALGQGPEFLTYFNYEAQQDKSGLPNDRFSAERPEGSISTLTIQRTEQRDSAMYRCASSLGTGGEETQYFGPGTRLLVL.

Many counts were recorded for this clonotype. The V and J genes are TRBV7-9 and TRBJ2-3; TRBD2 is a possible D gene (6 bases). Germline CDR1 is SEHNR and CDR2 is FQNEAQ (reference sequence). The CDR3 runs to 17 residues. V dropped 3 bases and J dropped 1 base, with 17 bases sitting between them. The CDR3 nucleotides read TGTGCCAGCAGCTTGGGGAACGGGGCGGGACGCACAGATACGCAGTATTTT. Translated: CASSLGNGAGRTDTQYF.

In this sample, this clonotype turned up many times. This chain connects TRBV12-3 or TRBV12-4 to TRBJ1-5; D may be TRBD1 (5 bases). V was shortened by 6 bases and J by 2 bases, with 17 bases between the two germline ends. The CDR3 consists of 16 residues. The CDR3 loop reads CASRRSGTRRNQPQHF. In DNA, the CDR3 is TGTGCCAGCAGACGAAGCGGGACCCGACGCAATCAGCCCCAGCATTTT.

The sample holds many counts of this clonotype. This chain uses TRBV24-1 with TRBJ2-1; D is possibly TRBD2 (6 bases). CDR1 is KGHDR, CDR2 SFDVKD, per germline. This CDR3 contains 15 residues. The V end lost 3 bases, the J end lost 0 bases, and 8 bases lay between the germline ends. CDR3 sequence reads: CATSDGTSSYNEQFF. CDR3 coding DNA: TGTGCCACCAGTGATGGGACTTCCTCCTACAATGAGCAGTTCTTC.

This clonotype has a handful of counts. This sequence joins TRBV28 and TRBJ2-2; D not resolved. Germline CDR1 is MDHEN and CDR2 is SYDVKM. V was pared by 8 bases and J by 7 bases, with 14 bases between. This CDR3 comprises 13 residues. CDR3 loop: CASAPPASGELFF. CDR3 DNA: TGTGCCAGCGCTCCACCGGCTAGCGGGGAGCTGTTTTTT.

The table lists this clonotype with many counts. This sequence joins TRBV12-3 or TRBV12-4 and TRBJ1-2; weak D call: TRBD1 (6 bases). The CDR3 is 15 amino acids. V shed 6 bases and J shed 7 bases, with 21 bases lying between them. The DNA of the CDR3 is TGTGCCAGCAGCAATGAGGGGGGGGCGACTAGTGGCTACACCTTC. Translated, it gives CASSNEGGATSGYTF.

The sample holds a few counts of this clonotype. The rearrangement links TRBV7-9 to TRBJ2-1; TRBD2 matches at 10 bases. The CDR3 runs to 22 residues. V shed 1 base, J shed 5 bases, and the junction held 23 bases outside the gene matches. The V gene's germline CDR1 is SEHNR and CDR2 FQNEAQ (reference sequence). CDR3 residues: CASSLGMTGASGRRDFDNEQFF. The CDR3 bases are TGTGCCAGCAGCTTAGGGATGACCGGGGCTAGCGGGAGAAGGGATTTCGACAATGAGCAGTTCTTC.

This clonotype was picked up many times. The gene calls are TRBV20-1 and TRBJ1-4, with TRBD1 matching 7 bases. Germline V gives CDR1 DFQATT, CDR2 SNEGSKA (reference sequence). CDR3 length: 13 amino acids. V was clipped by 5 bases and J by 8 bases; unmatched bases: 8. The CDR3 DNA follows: TGCAGTGCTTGGGACACCAGGGGGGAAAAACTGTTTTTT. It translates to CSAWDTRGEKLFF.